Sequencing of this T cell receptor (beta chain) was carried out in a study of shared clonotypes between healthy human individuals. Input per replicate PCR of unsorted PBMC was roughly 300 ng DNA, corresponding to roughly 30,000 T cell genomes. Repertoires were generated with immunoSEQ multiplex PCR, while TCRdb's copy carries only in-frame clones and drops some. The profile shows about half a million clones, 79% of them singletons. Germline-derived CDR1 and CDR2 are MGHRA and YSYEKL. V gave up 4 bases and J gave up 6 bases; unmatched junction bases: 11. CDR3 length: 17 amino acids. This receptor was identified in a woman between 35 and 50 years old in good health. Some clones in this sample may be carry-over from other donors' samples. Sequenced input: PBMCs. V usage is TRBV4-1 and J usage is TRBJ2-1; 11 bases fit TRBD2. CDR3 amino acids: CASSLQLAGVPSNEQFF. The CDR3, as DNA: TGCGCCAGCAGCCTCCAACTAGCGGGAGTACCAAGCAATGAGCAGTTCTTC.